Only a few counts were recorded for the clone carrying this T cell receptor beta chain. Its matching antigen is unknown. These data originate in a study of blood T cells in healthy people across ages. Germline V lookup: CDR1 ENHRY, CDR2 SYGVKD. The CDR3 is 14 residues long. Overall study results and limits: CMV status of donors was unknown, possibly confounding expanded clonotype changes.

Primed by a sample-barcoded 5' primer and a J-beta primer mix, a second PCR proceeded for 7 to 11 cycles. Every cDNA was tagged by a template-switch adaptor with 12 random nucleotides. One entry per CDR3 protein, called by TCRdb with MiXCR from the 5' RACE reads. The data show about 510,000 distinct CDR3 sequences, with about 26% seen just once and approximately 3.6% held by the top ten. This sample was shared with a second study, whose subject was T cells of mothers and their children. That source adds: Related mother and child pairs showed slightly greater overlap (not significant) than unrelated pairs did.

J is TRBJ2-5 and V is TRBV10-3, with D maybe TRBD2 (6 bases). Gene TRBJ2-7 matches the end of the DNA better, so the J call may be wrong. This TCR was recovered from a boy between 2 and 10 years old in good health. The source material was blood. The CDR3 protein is CAISEWLGTDEQYF. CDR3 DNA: TGTGCCATCAGTGAGTGGCTCGGGACTGACGAGCAGTACTTC.